This T cell receptor (beta chain) was identified in a study of shared clonotypes between healthy human individuals. Background on the study: Ranging from 18 to 49 in age, donors were a couple of women and a few men. CD4 naive and CD4 memory each took three plates per donor, while CD8 naive took two and CD8 memory one. Overall study findings and caveats: Generation probabilities were higher for clonotypes shared across all four sorted-subset donors than for unshared ones.

Authors' analysis steps: ImmunoSEQ sequences covered only the junction and lacked quality scores; filtering therefore differed. Measured with immunoSEQ multiplex PCR; TCRdb has only the in-frame clones, and not every one. V and J calls and clone size follow that table, whereas D and trimming were derived from the DNA. The table has around 1,000,000 clones, 70% to 80% seen once. In the case of this clone: Its target is unknown.

Germline CDR1 reads MDHEN; CDR2 reads SYDVKM. The CDR3 loop spans 15 amino acids. Trimming took off 2 bases at V and 2 bases at J, with 13 bases between the two ends. The sequenced material came from memory CD4+ T cells from PBMCs. Subset in this sample: CD45RA-negative fraction. The receptor was isolated from a man aged 18-30 years in good health. Some clones in this sample may be carry-over from other donors' samples. The chain links TRBV28 to TRBJ2-7; TRBD1 is a possible D gene (6 bases). The CDR3 loop reads CASSLNRVGTYEQYF. For the CDR3, the DNA is TGTGCCAGCAGTTTAAACAGGGTGGGCACCTACGAGCAGTACTTC.